A selection of T cell receptor beta chains follows, all from one sample in a study of T cell repertoires in cytomegalovirus infection. Each CDR3 protein gets one entry after TCRdb re-called the reads with MiXCR. This sample yields 310,000 or so distinct CDR3 sequences, of which 15% to 20% are seen a single time; 12% belongs to the top ten. What was sequenced was PBMCs. Source of these receptors: a human donor in good health (CMV status not recorded). Some clones in this sample may be carry-over from other donors' samples. Both conserved end residues are part of each CDR3. D genes are given only for firm matches. Expanded clones get a size class; other rows say once, few or many, or leave the size out.

CDR3 DNA,CDR3 protein,D gene,J gene,V gene,clone size
TGTGCCAGCAGTTGGCGGGCTGAAGCTTTCTTT,CASSWRAEAFF,.,TRBJ1-1,TRBV12-3/TRBV12-4,.
TGTGCCAGCAGCCAAGTCGGGGGGACCCAGGCCGGGACTAGCGGGAACCCGAGCACAGATACGCAGTATTTT,CASSQVGGTQAGTSGNPSTDTQYF,TRBD2,TRBJ2-3,TRBV4-2,many
TGTGCCAGCTCCCCTGGACAGTACGAGCAGTACTTC,CASSPGQYEQYF,.,TRBJ2-7,TRBV18,.
TGCGCCAGCAGCTTACAGGTGGCGGGCACTGAAGCTTTCTTT,CASSLQVAGTEAFF,.,TRBJ1-1,TRBV5-1,.
TGTGCCACCAGTAAGCAGAGCACAGATACGCAGTATTTT,CATSKQSTDTQYF,.,TRBJ2-3,TRBV24-1,many
TGTGCCATCGCCGGGGCGCGCGGTTCACCCCTCCACTTT,CAIAGARGSPLHF,.,TRBJ1-6,TRBV10-3,.
TGTGCCAGCAGCGCCCTAGCGGGGGGGCCTCGATCCACAGATACGCAGTATTTT,CASSALAGGPRSTDTQYF,TRBD2,TRBJ2-3,TRBV28,.
TGTGCCAGCAGTTACTCGTGGGGGGAAAGGGCACCCCTCCACTTT,CASSYSWGERAPLHF,.,TRBJ1-6,TRBV6-6,few
TGTGCCAGCAGCTTTGGGGATGGCTACACCTTC,CASSFGDGYTF,.,TRBJ1-2,TRBV5-6,.
TGTGCCAGCAGCCTGGACAGGCAGGGAACTGAAGCTTTCTTT,CASSLDRQGTEAFF,TRBD1,TRBJ1-1,TRBV7-9,.
TGTGCCAGCACCAAATGGGGCCCCAATACCAATGAGCAGTTCTTC,CASTKWGPNTNEQFF,.,TRBJ2-1,TRBV27,many
TGTGCCAGCAGTGAATATTTGGCTGACGACAACACCGGGGAGCTGTTTTTT,CASSEYLADDNTGELFF,.,TRBJ2-2,TRBV6-1,.
TGTGCCAGCAGTCTCCAGGAGGATGAGACCCAGTACTTC,CASSLQEDETQYF,.,TRBJ2-5,TRBV28,many
TGCAGTGCTCCCAACTACAATGAGCAGTTCTTC,CSAPNYNEQFF,.,TRBJ2-1,TRBV20-1,.
TGTGCCAGCAGTTATAGGGAGACCCAGTACTTC,CASSYRETQYF,.,TRBJ2-5,TRBV5-6,many
TGCAGTGCTAGGAACCCCGGGACAGGGAACGGCTACACCTTC,CSARNPGTGNGYTF,TRBD1,TRBJ1-2,TRBV20-1,many
TGCAGTGCTAACGGGTTACAGGGTTGGAGCAATCAGCCCCAGCATTTT,CSANGLQGWSNQPQHF,.,TRBJ1-5,TRBV20-1,.
TGCAGTGCTAGCAAGGGCAGGGGGCTCGACGAGCAGTACTTC,CSASKGRGLDEQYF,TRBD1,TRBJ2-7,TRBV20-1,.
TGTGCCAGCAGTGAAGGAGTTGCTAACTATGGCTACACCTTC,CASSEGVANYGYTF,.,TRBJ1-2,TRBV2,few
TGTGCCAGCAGTCGCGAGGGGGCTAGGGCCGGGGAGCTGTTTTTT,CASSREGARAGELFF,TRBD1,TRBJ2-2,TRBV12-3/TRBV12-4,few
TGTGCCAGCACCCGGGCTAGCGGGGACACAGATACGCAGTATTTT,CASTRASGDTDTQYF,TRBD2,TRBJ2-3,TRBV12-3/TRBV12-4,many
TGTGCCAGCAGTTACTCGTCGGGGCCAAGGGAAAAACTGTTTTTT,CASSYSSGPREKLFF,.,TRBJ1-4,TRBV6-5,few
TGCGCCAGCAGCCCCCGGGACAGGGATTTTCTCAATGAGCAGTTCTTC,CASSPRDRDFLNEQFF,TRBD1,TRBJ2-1,TRBV4-1,.
TGTGCCAGCAGCCAACAGGGCGTTATGAACACTGAAGCTTTCTTT,CASSQQGVMNTEAFF,.,TRBJ1-1,TRBV7-8,many
TGTGCCAGCAGCCGGCACAGGGGGCACCAAGAGACCCAGTACTTC,CASSRHRGHQETQYF,TRBD1,TRBJ2-5,TRBV14,.
TGTGCCAGCATCCCCCGGGGTGCTAGCACAGATACGCAGTATTTT,CASIPRGASTDTQYF,.,TRBJ2-3,TRBV12-3/TRBV12-4,many
TGTGCCAGCAGTATGAGAGGGCTGATCACAGATACGCAGTATTTT,CASSMRGLITDTQYF,.,TRBJ2-3,TRBV6-1,.
TGTGCCATCACTGGACAGCCGGATCAGCCCCAGCATTTT,CAITGQPDQPQHF,.,TRBJ1-5,TRBV10-3,few
TGTGCCAGCAGTTTACGTGTCCCGGGACAGGGGATCGGCCACGTGGAGTTCTTC,CASSLRVPGQGIGHVEFF,TRBD1,TRBJ2-1,TRBV27,many
TGCAGTGCACCGGACAGGCGGAACACCGGGGAGCTGTTTTTT,CSAPDRRNTGELFF,TRBD1,TRBJ2-2,TRBV20-1,.
TGTGCCAGCAGTTTACGATTGTACGAGCAGTACTTC,CASSLRLYEQYF,.,TRBJ2-7,TRBV28,.
TGTGCCAGCAGCATCCGGAAAGGGAGGAACACTGAAGCTTTCTTT,CASSIRKGRNTEAFF,.,TRBJ1-1,TRBV7-2,many
TGTGCCATCAGTGAGTCCGCCGTTGGAGCTTTCTTT,CAISESAVGAFF,.,TRBJ1-1,TRBV10-3,few
TGTGCCAGCAGCTTCACTGACTCTGGAAACACCATATATTTT,CASSFTDSGNTIYF,.,TRBJ1-3,TRBV11-2,many
TGCAGTGCTAGGCTCGACAGCCTCTCCTACGAGCAGTACTTC,CSARLDSLSYEQYF,.,TRBJ2-7,TRBV20-1,.
TGTGCCAGCAGTTTAGGGGACAGGCGCAATCAGCCCCAGCATTTT,CASSLGDRRNQPQHF,TRBD1,TRBJ1-5,TRBV12-3/TRBV12-4,.
TGTGCCAGCAGCACCGGGACAGGGACGTACGAGCAGTACTTC,CASSTGTGTYEQYF,TRBD1,TRBJ2-7,TRBV2,many
TGTGCCAGCAGCTCGGGACATGTAAACACCATATATTTT,CASSSGHVNTIYF,.,TRBJ1-3,TRBV7-9,.
TGTGCCAGCAGCTTAGGTGGTCTGAAAGGAAAACTGTTTTTT,CASSLGGLKGKLFF,.,TRBJ1-4,TRBV11-2,.
TGTGCCAGCAGCTTAGCGGCCAGGGGGAATTCACCCCTCCACTTT,CASSLAARGNSPLHF,TRBD1,TRBJ1-6,TRBV7-2,many
TGTGCCAGCAGTTTGACAGTGTTGGTGACACCCCTCCACTTT,CASSLTVLVTPLHF,.,TRBJ1-6,TRBV28,.
TGTGCCAGCAGCTCTACTACAGGGCAGGGAGAGCAGTACTTC,CASSSTTGQGEQYF,.,TRBJ2-7,TRBV7-2,many
TGTGCCAGCAGCCAGACCATCTCTGGAAACACCATATATTTT,CASSQTISGNTIYF,.,TRBJ1-3,TRBV14,.